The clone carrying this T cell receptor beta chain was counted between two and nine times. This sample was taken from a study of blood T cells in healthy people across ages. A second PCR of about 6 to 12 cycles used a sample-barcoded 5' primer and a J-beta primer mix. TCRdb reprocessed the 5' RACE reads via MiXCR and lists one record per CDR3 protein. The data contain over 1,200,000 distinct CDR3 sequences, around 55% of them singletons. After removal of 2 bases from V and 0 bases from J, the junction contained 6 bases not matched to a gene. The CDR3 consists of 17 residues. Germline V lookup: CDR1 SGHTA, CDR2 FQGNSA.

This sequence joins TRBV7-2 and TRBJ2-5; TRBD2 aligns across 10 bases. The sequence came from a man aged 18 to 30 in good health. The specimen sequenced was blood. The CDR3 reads CASSLLPGLANQETQYF. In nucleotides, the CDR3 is TGTGCCAGCAGCTTATTACCGGGACTAGCGAACCAAGAGACCCAGTACTTC.